One TCR beta chain is described in this entry. Its recognized antigen is unknown. Base quality data are lacking; no much larger clone is found one base away. The source of the sample is a study of glioma-infiltrating T cells after dendritic cell vaccination (dated by TCRdb to between 2015 and 2016). For the study in its entirety: Of the roughly 15 glioblastoma patients in the cohort, all drawn from Phase I and II dendritic cell vaccination trials, 9 were newly diagnosed and 6 had recurrent disease. Survival after dendritic cell vaccination was correlated with TCR sequencing metrics, such as TIL content and the overlap between tumor and blood repertoires. Tumor-infiltrating lymphocyte content was quantified and tumor and blood repertoires were compared in dendritic cell-vaccinated glioblastoma patients by deep sequencing of TCR beta CDR3 regions. Three intradermal dendritic cell vaccine injections were administered to patients at biweekly intervals in the arm below the axilla. The vaccine was prepared from monocyte-derived dendritic cells that were cultured for more than six days with IL-4 and GM-CSF and then pulsed overnight with autologous tumor lysate. Patients received autologous tumor lysate-pulsed dendritic cell vaccination between the early 2000s and the early 2010s. General conclusions and limits of the study: The three-group TCR overlap response model was characterized as speculative, and prospective validation of the model was stated to be required. The cohort was small and heterogeneous, few patients had complete blood and tumor sets, and even fewer had initial-recurrent tumor pairs. After dendritic cell vaccination, a higher estimated pretreatment TIL content predicted longer time to progression and overall survival. No direct relationship between TCR clonality and survival was found, suggesting a diverse polyclonal response may matter.

The sample's time point label is to be understood as: after dendritic cell vaccination, including at tumor progression/relapse. To be selected, patients needed enough residual fresh-frozen tumor tissue and more than two years of available survival data. Molecular status otherwise varied across the glioblastoma patients, but none of them carried an isocitrate dehydrogenase mutation. PBMC were collected before vaccination, two weeks after the third vaccination, and at tumor progression when it occurred. The Qiagen DNeasy Blood extraction Kit was used for extraction of genomic DNA. TCRB CDR3 regions were amplified from about 2 ug genomic DNA, or all available DNA if less, using the immunoSEQ assay. For multiplex PCR, 60 forward primers for TCR V beta segments and 13 reverse primers for J beta segments were used. Synthetic control templates were spiked into each sample at limiting dilution to estimate reads per starting template. Sequencing produced 87 bp reads on the Illumina HiSeq System. The original methods were these. To remove PCR and sequencing errors, closely related sequences were merged with a nearest neighbor algorithm. TCR overlap was measured as the percentage of unique tumor TCR beta sequences that were also present in the peripheral blood of the same patient. Not all clones reach the TCRdb copy of this immuneACCESS table, which keeps in-frame sequences only. Checked studies attribute under half of the gap to unresolved V genes and leave the rest unexplained. V, J and clone size are taken as reported in that table, and D and trimming were inferred from the DNA itself. The sample profile shows more than 95,000 clones; 85% to 90% of them were found once. Over 2.5% of the sample lies in the top ten.

V gives up 2 bases and J gives up 0 bases, and the segment between their germline ends measures 5 bases. The CDR3 runs 14 residues from the cysteine to the phenylalanine. The retained sequence is limited to the CDR3, 42 bases, with the frame set at the first base. CDR1 SNHLY and CDR2 FYNNEI are derived from the germline V gene. The receptor comes from a human donor with glioblastoma. This specimen was blood, taken after dendritic cell vaccination. The chain uses TRBV2 and TRBJ1-5; no D gene call is confident. The CDR3 amino acid sequence is: CASSESSSNQPQHF. The bases are TGTGCCAGCAGTGAATCCAGTAGCAATCAGCCCCAGCATTTT.